This TCR beta chain came from a study of PD-1 blockade in classical Hodgkin lymphoma. Turning to the study itself: It was nivolumab at 3 mg/kg, given intravenously every 2 weeks, that patients received.

Each patient relapsed following autologous stem cell transplantation, and prior brentuximab vedotin exposure differed. With magnetic negative selection, CD4+ T cells were purified from PBMCs that had been thawed. Study-wide results and limits: Whoever responded completely had baseline diversity much like that seen in newly diagnosed patients.

From germline, CDR1 is SEHNR and CDR2 FQNEAQ (reference sequence). The CDR3 has 14 amino acids. After removal of 7 bases from V and 7 bases from J, the junction contained 11 bases not matched to a gene. Profiling relied on immunoSEQ multiplex PCR, and the TCRdb table lists in-frame clones only, not all of them. The sample lists about 24,000 clones, roughly 89% occurring once. On this clone itself: The target antigen is unknown.

The origin of this receptor is a human donor with classical Hodgkin lymphoma. The genes are TRBV7-9 and TRBJ1-2; 8 nucleotides line up with TRBD1. The specimen comprised CD4+ T cells from blood, sampled at baseline. The CDR3: CASTPRQGSFGYTF. CDR3 bases: TGTGCCAGCACCCCCCGACAGGGGTCCTTTGGCTACACCTTC.